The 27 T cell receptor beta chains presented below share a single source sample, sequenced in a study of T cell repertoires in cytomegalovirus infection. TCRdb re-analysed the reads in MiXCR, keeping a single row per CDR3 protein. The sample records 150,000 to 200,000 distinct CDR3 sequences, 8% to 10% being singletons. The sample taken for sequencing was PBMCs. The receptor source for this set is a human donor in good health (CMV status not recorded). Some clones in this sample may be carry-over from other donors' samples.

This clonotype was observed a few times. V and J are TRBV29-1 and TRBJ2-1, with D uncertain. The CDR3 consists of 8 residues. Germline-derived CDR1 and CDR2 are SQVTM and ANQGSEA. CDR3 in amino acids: CSYNEQFF. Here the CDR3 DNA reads TGCTCCTACAATGAGCAGTTCTTC.

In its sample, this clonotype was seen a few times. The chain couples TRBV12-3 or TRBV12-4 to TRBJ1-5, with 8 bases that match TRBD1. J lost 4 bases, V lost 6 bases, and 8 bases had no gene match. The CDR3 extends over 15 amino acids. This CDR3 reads CASSVTGEGNQPQHF. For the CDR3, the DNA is TGTGCCAGCAGCGTGACAGGGGAGGGTAATCAGCCCCAGCATTTT.

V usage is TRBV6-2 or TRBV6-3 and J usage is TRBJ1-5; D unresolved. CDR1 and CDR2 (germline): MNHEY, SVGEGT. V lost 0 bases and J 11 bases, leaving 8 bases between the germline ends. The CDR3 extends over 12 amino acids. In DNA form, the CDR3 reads TGTGCCAGCAGTTACTCCACAGAAGCCCAGCATTTT. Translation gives CASSYSTEAQHF.

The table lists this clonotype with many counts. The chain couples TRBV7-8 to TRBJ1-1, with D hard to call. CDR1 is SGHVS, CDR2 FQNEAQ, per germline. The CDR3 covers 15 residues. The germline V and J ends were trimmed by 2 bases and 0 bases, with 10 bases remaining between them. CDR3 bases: TGTGCCAGCAGCTTAACGGCGGGCTTGAACACTGAAGCTTTCTTT. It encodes CASSLTAGLNTEAFF. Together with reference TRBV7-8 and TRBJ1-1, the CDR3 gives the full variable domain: GAGVSQSPRYKVAKRGQDVALRCDPISGHVSLFWYQQALGQGPEFLTYFQNEAQLDKSGLPSDRFFAERPEGSVSTLKIQRTQQEDSAVYLCASSLTAGLNTEAFFGQGTRLTVV.

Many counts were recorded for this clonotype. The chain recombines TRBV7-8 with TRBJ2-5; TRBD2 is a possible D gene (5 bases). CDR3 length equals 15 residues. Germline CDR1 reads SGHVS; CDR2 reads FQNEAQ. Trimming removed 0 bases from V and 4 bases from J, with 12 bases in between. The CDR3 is CASSLALRRGETQYF. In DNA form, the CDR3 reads TGTGCCAGCAGCTTAGCCCTACGTCGGGGAGAGACCCAGTACTTC.

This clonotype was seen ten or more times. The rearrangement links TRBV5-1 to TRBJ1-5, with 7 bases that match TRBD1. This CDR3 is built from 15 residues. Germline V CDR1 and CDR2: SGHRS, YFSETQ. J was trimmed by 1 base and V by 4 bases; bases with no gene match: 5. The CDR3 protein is CASSAVTGSNQPQHF. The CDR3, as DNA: TGCGCCAGCAGCGCCGTGACAGGGAGCAATCAGCCCCAGCATTTT.

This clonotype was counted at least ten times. CDR3 DNA: TGCGCCAGCAGCCAACAACGGACGGCGACCTACGAGCAGTACTTC. Translation: CASSQQRTATYEQYF. The chain couples TRBV4-3 to TRBJ2-7; D is ambiguous. The CDR3 loop spans 15 amino acids. Trimming removed 2 bases at V and 2 bases at J, with 13 bases between. Germline CDR1 LGHNA, CDR2 YSLEER.

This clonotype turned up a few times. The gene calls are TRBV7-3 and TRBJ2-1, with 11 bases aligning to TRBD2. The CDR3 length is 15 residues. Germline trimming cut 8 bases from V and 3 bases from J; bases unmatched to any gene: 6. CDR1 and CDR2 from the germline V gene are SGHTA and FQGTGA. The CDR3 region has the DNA TGTGCCAGCTCGTTTAGCGGGAGGGTCTACAATGAGCAGTTCTTC. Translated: CASSFSGRVYNEQFF.

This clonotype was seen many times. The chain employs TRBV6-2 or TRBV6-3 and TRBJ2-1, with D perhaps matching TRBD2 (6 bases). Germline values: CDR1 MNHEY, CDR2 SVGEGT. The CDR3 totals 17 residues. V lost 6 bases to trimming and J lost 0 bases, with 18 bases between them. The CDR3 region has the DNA TGTGCCAGCAGCCCCCGGCGGGGTACGAGCTCCTACAATGAGCAGTTCTTC. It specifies CASSPRRGTSSYNEQFF.

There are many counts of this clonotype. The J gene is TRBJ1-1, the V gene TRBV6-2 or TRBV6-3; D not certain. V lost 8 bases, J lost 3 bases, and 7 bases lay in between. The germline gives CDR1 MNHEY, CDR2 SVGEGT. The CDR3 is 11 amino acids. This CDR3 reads CASRTDTEAFF. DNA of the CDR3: TGTGCCAGCCGGACGGACACTGAAGCTTTCTTT.

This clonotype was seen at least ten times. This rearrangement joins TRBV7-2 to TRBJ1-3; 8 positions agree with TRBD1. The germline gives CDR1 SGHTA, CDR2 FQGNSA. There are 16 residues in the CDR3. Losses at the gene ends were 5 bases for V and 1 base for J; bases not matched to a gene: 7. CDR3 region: CASSPRTGFSGNTIYF. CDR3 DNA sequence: TGTGCCAGCAGCCCTCGGACAGGGTTTTCTGGAAACACCATATATTTT.

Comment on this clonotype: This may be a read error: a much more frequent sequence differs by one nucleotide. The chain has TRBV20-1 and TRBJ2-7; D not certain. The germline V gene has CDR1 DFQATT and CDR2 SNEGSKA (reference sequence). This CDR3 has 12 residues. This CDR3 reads CSANRWSSEQNF. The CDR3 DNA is TGCAGTGCCAACCGTTGGTCCTCCGAGCAGAACTTC.

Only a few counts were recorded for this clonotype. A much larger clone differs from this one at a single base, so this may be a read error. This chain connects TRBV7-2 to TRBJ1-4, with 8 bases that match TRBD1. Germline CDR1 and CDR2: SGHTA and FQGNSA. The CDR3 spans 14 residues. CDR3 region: CASSLGTQGETLFF. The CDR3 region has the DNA TGTGCCAGCAGCCTCGGGACACAGGGGGAAACACTGTTTTTT.

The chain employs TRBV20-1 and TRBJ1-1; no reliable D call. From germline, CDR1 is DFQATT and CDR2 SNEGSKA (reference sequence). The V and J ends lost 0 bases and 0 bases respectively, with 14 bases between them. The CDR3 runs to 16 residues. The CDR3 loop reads CSAREVVRLMNTEAFF. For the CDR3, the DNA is TGCAGTGCTAGAGAGGTAGTGAGACTGATGAACACTGAAGCTTTCTTT.

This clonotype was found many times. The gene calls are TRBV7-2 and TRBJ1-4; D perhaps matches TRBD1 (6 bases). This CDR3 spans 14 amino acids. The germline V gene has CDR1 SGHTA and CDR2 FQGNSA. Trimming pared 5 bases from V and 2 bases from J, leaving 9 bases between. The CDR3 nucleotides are TGTGCCAGCAGCCGTGGACAGACTAATGAAAAACTGTTTTTT. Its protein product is CASSRGQTNEKLFF.

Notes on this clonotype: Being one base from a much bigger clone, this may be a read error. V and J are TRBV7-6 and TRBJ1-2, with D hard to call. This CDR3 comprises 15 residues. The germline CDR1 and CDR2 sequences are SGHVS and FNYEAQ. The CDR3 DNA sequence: TGTGCCAGCAACTTAGCGCGACGGGAGTGGAGTGGCTACACCTTC. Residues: CASNLARREWSGYTF.

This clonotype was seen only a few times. This CDR3 reads CSASSETQAAGANVLTF. DNA of the CDR3: TGCAGTGCTAGTTCAGAAACCCAGGCGGCTGGGGCCAACGTCCTGACTTTC. V usage is TRBV20-1 and J usage is TRBJ2-6; D remains ambiguous. The CDR3 consists of 17 residues. CDR1 and CDR2 (germline): DFQATT, SNEGSKA (reference sequence). The ends were cut back, 3 bases at V and 2 bases at J, with 17 bases in the middle.

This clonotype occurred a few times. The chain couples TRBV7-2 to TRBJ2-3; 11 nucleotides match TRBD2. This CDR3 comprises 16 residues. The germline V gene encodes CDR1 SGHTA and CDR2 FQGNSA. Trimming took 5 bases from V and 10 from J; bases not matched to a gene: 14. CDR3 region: CASSTQGLAGGQSQYF. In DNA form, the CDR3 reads TGTGCCAGCAGCACCCAGGGGTTAGCGGGAGGGCAATCGCAGTATTTT.

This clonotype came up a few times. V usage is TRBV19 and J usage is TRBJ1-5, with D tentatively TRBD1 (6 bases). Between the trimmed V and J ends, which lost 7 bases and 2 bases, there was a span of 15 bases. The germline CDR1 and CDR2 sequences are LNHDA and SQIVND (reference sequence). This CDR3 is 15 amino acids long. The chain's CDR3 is CASKMTGRRNQPQHF. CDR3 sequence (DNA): TGTGCCAGTAAAATGACAGGACGCCGCAATCAGCCCCAGCATTTT.

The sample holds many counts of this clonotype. The CDR3: CASSLTVRSYTF. The CDR3 coding sequence is TGTGCCAGCAGCTTAACCGTTCGGAGCTACACCTTC. The chain couples TRBV11-2 to TRBJ1-2; D remains unclear. Trimming took off 2 bases at V and 9 bases at J, with 10 bases between the two ends. CDR3 length: 12 residues. Germline CDR1 reads SGHAT; CDR2 reads FQNNGV. The whole variable domain, remainder taken from reference TRBV11-2 and TRBJ1-2, is EAGVAQSPRYKIIEKRQSVAFWCNPISGHATLYWYQQILGQGPKLLIQFQNNGVVDDSQLPKDRFSAERLKGVDSTLKIQPAKLEDSAVYLCASSLTVRSYTFGSGTRLTVV.

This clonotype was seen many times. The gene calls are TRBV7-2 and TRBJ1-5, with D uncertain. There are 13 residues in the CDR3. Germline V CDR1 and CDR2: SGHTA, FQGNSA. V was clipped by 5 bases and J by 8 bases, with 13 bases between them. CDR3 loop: CASSPRTGEPQHF. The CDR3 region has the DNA TGTGCCAGCAGCCCCCGGACCGGTGAGCCCCAGCATTTT.

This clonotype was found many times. The DNA of the CDR3 is TGTGCCAGCAGTGTAGTTCAGAGGGAAGAGACCCAGTACTTC. It is translated as CASSVVQREETQYF. The V gene is TRBV28, the J gene TRBJ2-5, with a weak D call TRBD2 (5 bases). Germline V lookup: CDR1 MDHEN, CDR2 SYDVKM. With 5 bases removed from V and 3 bases from J, the gap between germline ends came to 13 bases. The CDR3 loop spans 14 amino acids.

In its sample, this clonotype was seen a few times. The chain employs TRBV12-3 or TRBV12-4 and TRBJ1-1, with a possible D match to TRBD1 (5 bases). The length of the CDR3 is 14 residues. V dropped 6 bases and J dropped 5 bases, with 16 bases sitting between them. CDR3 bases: TGTGCCAGCAGCCACACAGGTCCGGTGACTGAAGCTTTCTTT. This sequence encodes CASSHTGPVTEAFF.

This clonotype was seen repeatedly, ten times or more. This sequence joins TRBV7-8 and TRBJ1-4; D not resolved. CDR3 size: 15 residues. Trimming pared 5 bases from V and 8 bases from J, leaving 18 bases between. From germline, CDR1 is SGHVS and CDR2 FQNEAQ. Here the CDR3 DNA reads TGTGCCAGCAGCCGGACGGACGTTGTTGGAGAAAAACTGTTTTTT. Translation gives CASSRTDVVGEKLFF.

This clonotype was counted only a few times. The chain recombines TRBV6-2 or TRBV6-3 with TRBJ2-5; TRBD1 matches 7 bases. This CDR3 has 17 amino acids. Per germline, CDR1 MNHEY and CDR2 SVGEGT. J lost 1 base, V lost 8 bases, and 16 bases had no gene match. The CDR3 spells CASLGYRDRGLQETQYF. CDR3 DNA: TGTGCCAGCCTTGGTTACCGGGACAGAGGCCTCCAAGAGACCCAGTACTTC.

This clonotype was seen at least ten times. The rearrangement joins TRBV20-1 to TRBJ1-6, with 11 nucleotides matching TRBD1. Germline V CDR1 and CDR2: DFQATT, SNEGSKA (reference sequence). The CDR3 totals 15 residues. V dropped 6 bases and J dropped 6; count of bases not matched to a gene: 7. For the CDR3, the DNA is TGCAGTGCCGAACCGGACAGGGGGCGTAATTCACCCCTCCACTTT. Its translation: CSAEPDRGRNSPLHF.

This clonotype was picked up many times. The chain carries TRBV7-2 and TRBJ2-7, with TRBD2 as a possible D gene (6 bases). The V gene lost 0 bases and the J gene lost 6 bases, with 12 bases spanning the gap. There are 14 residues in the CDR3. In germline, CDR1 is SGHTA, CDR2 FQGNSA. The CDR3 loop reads CASSLAGGLGEQYF. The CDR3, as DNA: TGTGCCAGCAGCTTAGCCGGGGGTTTGGGCGAGCAGTACTTC.